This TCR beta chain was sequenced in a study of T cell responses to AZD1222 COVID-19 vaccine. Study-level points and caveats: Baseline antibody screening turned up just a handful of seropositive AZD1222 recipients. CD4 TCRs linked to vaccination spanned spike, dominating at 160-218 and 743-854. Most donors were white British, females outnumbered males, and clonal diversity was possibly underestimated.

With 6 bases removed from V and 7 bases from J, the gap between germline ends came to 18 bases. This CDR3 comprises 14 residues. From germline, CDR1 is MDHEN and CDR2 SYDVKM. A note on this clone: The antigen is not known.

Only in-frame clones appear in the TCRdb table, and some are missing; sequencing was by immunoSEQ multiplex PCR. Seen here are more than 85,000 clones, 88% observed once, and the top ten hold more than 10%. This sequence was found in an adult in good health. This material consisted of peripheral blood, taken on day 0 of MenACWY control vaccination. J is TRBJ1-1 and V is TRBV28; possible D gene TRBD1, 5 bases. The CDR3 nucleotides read TGTGCCAGCAGGGGACGGCAGCCCCTAGTTGAAGCTTTCTTT. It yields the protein CASRGRQPLVEAFF.